These 30 T cell receptor beta chains originate from one sample sequenced in a study of OX40 agonist ivuxolimab in advanced cancers. The protocol was immunoSEQ multiplex PCR, while the TCRdb copy is restricted to in-frame clones and leaves out a portion. The table includes about 89,000 clones, roughly 93% detected once. The source was CD4+ or CD8+ T cells sorted from blood, collected in a trial of the OX40 agonist ivuxolimab. These receptors were collected from an adult with an advanced solid tumor such as melanoma, head and neck, liver or kidney cancer.

This clone was seen just once. The V call is TRBV11-2, the J call TRBJ2-1; TRBD2 matches at 7 bases. This CDR3 spans 16 amino acids. The V segment lost 1 base and the J segment 5 bases; nucleotides outside the gene matches: 8. Per germline, CDR1 SGHAT and CDR2 FQNNGV. The CDR3: CASSLVAGLSNNEQFF. In DNA form, the CDR3 reads TGTGCCAGCAGCTTAGTGGCGGGACTAAGTAACAATGAGCAGTTCTTC.

This clone appeared a single time. The genes are TRBV11-2 and TRBJ2-3; D is unresolved. Germline values: CDR1 SGHAT, CDR2 FQNNGV. There are 12 residues in the CDR3. Between the trimmed V and J ends, which lost 4 bases and 5 bases, there was a span of 7 bases. The CDR3 DNA is TGTGCCAGCAGCTCGAACCGAGATACGCAGTATTTT. Its protein is CASSSNRDTQYF. Variable domain in full (rest from reference TRBV11-2 and TRBJ2-3): EAGVAQSPRYKIIEKRQSVAFWCNPISGHATLYWYQQILGQGPKLLIQFQNNGVVDDSQLPKDRFSAERLKGVDSTLKIQPAKLEDSAVYLCASSSNRDTQYFGPGTRLTVL.

This CDR3 is CASSLGTSVTDTQYF. CDR3 bases: TGCGCCAGCAGCTTGGGGACTAGCGTCACAGATACGCAGTATTTT. The chain employs TRBV5-1 and TRBJ2-3, with TRBD2 matching 9 bases. The CDR3 loop spans 15 amino acids. Germline CDR1 SGHRS, CDR2 YFSETQ. The J segment lost 2 bases and the V segment lost 0 bases, leaving 1 base of the junction unmatched.

The J gene is TRBJ2-5, the V gene TRBV28, with 7 bases matching TRBD1. The CDR3 totals 14 residues. The V gene end was trimmed by 9 bases and the J gene end by 5 bases; junction bases not matched to a gene: 12. Germline lookup yields CDR1 MDHEN and CDR2 SYDVKM. The DNA of the CDR3 is TGTGCCAGAGTTCAAACAGGGGTACGGGAGACCCAGTACTTC. Protein sequence: CARVQTGVRETQYF.

This rearrangement joins TRBV27 to TRBJ2-5, with D unresolved. V gave up 7 bases and J gave up 5 bases, with 11 bases separating them. This CDR3 comprises 12 residues. The germline CDR1 and CDR2 sequences are MNHEY and SMNVEV (reference sequence). CDR3 loop: CASNRLGETQYF. In DNA, the CDR3 is TGTGCCAGCAACCGACTGGGGGAGACCCAGTACTTC.

V usage is TRBV4-1 and J usage is TRBJ2-6; 7 positions agree with TRBD1. Losses at the gene ends were 0 bases for V and 0 bases for J; bases not matched to a gene: 5. The germline V gene encodes CDR1 MGHRA and CDR2 YSYEKL. The length of the CDR3 is 18 residues. CDR3 region: CASSQDRDSHSGANVLTF. CDR3 in DNA: TGCGCCAGCAGCCAAGATAGGGACAGTCACTCTGGGGCCAACGTCCTGACTTTC.

CDR3 sequence reads: CASSQDTSRNYGYTF. DNA of the CDR3: TGCGCCAGCAGCCAAGACACAAGTCGGAACTATGGCTACACCTTC. This chain uses TRBV4-1 with TRBJ1-2; D ambiguous. The V end was cut by 0 bases, the J end by 2 bases, with 10 bases between. The CDR3 length is 15 residues. CDR1 is MGHRA, CDR2 YSYEKL, per germline.

The chain recombines TRBV11-3 with TRBJ1-1, with unresolved D. This CDR3 is built from 13 residues. Germline V gene lookup returns CDR1 SGHNT and CDR2 YENEEA. The V and J ends lost 5 bases and 0 bases respectively, with 7 bases between them. In DNA, the CDR3 is TGTGCCAGCAGCACGACATTGAACACTGAAGCTTTCTTT. Encoded protein: CASSTTLNTEAFF.

The chain employs TRBV6-5 and TRBJ2-7, with 8 bases matching TRBD2. The CDR3 consists of 15 residues. Germline CDR1 MNHEY, CDR2 SVGAGI. V dropped 0 bases and J dropped 3; count of bases not matched to a gene: 4. As DNA, the CDR3 is TGTGCCAGCAGTTACTCGGCTAGCGGGTTCTACGAGCAGTACTTC. It yields the protein CASSYSASGFYEQYF.

The CDR3 reads CASSLARQQGINEKLFF. CDR3 nucleotides: TGTGCCAGCAGCTTAGCCCGTCAGCAGGGCATTAATGAAAAACTGTTTTTT. V gene TRBV7-2 combines with J gene TRBJ1-4, with D possibly TRBD1 on 5 matching bases. There are 17 residues in the CDR3. Trimming left V 0 bases short and J 4 bases short, with 15 bases between. Germline CDR1 is SGHTA and CDR2 is FQGNSA.

The chain employs TRBV5-4 and TRBJ2-2; D is unclear. V lost 1 base and J 4 bases, leaving 8 bases between the germline ends. CDR3 size: 14 residues. Germline-derived CDR1 and CDR2 are SGHNT and YYREEE (reference sequence). For the CDR3, the DNA is TGTGCCAGCAGCTTGTTCAGCGCCACCGGGGAGCTGTTTTTT. This gives the protein CASSLFSATGELFF.

This clone was seen only once. The rearrangement joins TRBV28 to TRBJ2-7; possible D gene TRBD1, 6 bases. The CDR3 sequence is 14 residues long. Germline-derived CDR1 and CDR2 are MDHEN and SYDVKM. Between the trimmed V and J ends, which lost 2 bases and 3 bases, there was a span of 11 bases. The CDR3 nucleotides read TGTGCCAGCAGTTTAACTCCGGGACACTACGAGCAGTACTTC. This translates into CASSLTPGHYEQYF.

This chain links TRBV25-1 with TRBJ2-5; D remains unclear. CDR3 length: 15 residues. Trimming cost V 3 bases and J 5 bases, with 16 bases left between them. The germline V gene has CDR1 MGHDK and CDR2 SYGVNS. CDR3 amino acids: CASSDGQALGETQYF. The CDR3 coding sequence is TGTGCCAGCAGTGATGGGCAGGCCCTCGGGGAGACCCAGTACTTC.

This chain joins TRBV5-6 and TRBJ2-1; D possibly corresponds to TRBD2 (7 bases). CDR1 SGHDT and CDR2 YYEEEE come from the germline V gene. The CDR3 covers 15 residues. Deletions cut 1 base from V and 4 bases from J, with 12 bases between. The CDR3 spells CASSLRGALYNEQFF. In DNA, the CDR3 is TGTGCCAGCAGCTTGCGGGGGGCTTTATACAATGAGCAGTTCTTC.

V usage is TRBV18 and J usage is TRBJ2-1; 7 bases map to TRBD1. The junction had 4 bases not matched to a gene; V was cut back by 2 bases and J by 0 bases. The V gene's germline CDR1 is KGHSH and CDR2 LQKENI. CDR3 length: 16 residues. CDR3 protein: CASSPNRGSSYNEQFF. DNA of the CDR3: TGTGCCAGCTCACCAAACAGGGGAAGCTCCTACAATGAGCAGTTCTTC.

The chain carries TRBV7-9 and TRBJ2-1, with 7 nucleotides matching TRBD2. V lost 0 bases to trimming and J lost 7 bases; unmatched junction nucleotides: 0. The CDR3 loop spans 13 amino acids. Germline CDR1 and CDR2: SEHNR and FQNEAQ (reference sequence). The CDR3 is CASSLAGGNEQFF. DNA for the CDR3: TGTGCCAGCAGCTTAGCGGGAGGGAATGAGCAGTTCTTC.

V gene TRBV30 combines with J gene TRBJ2-5; 11 nucleotides align to TRBD2. V dropped 3 bases and J dropped 5; count of bases not matched to a gene: 11. From germline, CDR1 is GTSNPN and CDR2 SVGIG (reference sequence). The CDR3 spans 16 residues. The CDR3 nucleotides read TGTGCCTGGAGCCCCCTCGGACTAGCGGGTGGGGAGACCCAGTACTTC. Protein product: CAWSPLGLAGGETQYF.

The J gene is TRBJ2-1, the V gene TRBV6-5; 8 nucleotides align to TRBD1. The trim removed 6 bases at V and 12 bases at J, leaving 7 bases unmatched. The CDR3 runs to 12 residues. The germline CDR1 and CDR2 sequences are MNHEY and SVGAGI. The CDR3 protein is CASSTTGAGQFF. Here the CDR3 DNA reads TGTGCCAGCAGCACGACAGGGGCCGGGCAGTTCTTC.

This chain joins TRBV4-3 and TRBJ2-6; 12 bases line up with TRBD2. The CDR3 spans 21 residues. CDR1 and CDR2 from the germline V gene are LGHNA and YSLEER. The junction had 11 bases not matched to a gene; V was cut back by 0 bases and J by 2 bases. The CDR3 DNA sequence: TGCGCCAGCAGCCAAGACCCCCCCCTTCTAGCGGGGGGGGCTGGGGCCAACGTCCTGACTTTC. Translating it yields CASSQDPPLLAGGAGANVLTF.

This chain joins TRBV7-3 and TRBJ1-1, with D unresolved. The CDR3 is made up of 14 amino acids. Germline V lookup: CDR1 SGHTA, CDR2 FQGTGA. Trimming took 1 base from V and 1 from J, leaving 7 bases between them. For the CDR3, the DNA is TGTGCCAGCAGCTTAATGGGGAGGAACACTGAAGCTTTCTTT. Its protein is CASSLMGRNTEAFF.

The chain has TRBV28 and TRBJ2-7, with D perhaps TRBD1 or TRBD2 (5 bases each). The V gene's germline CDR1 is MDHEN and CDR2 SYDVKM. With 5 bases removed from V and 2 bases from J, the gap between germline ends came to 16 bases. The length of the CDR3 is 15 residues. CDR3 in DNA: TGTGCCAGCAGTGGAACCGGGACCTCCCCCTACGAGCAGTACTTC. Translated, it gives CASSGTGTSPYEQYF.

The V and J genes are TRBV29-1 and TRBJ2-7; a possible D gene is TRBD2 (5 bases). V dropped 7 bases and J dropped 2 bases, with 24 bases sitting between them. The germline gives CDR1 SQVTM, CDR2 ANQGSEA. This CDR3 is built from 16 residues. CDR3 nucleotides: TGCAGCGCAGTGTTTTTTTCTGGGAGAGGGACCTACGAGCAGTACTTC. This sequence encodes CSAVFFSGRGTYEQYF.

The sample holds a few counts of this clone. V gene TRBV6-5 combines with J gene TRBJ2-7; no reliable D call. This CDR3 comprises 16 residues. Trimming cost V 2 bases and J 3 bases, with 17 bases left between them. Per germline, CDR1 MNHEY and CDR2 SVGAGI. In nucleotides, the CDR3 is TGTGCCAGCAGTTACACCTTCCCTCCGGGTAACTACGAGCAGTACTTC. The encoded protein is CASSYTFPPGNYEQYF.

The chain combines TRBV15 with TRBJ2-1; no definite D call. The V gene's germline CDR1 is LNHNV and CDR2 YYDKDF (reference sequence). V was cut by 5 bases and J by 0 bases, with 8 bases left in between. CDR3 length equals 14 residues. CDR3: CATSGPHSYNEQFF. The CDR3 DNA reads as TGTGCCACCAGCGGACCACACTCCTACAATGAGCAGTTCTTC.

With regard to this clone: Sequence at one end of the junction differs from germline and may be a read error. The J gene is TRBJ2-7, the V gene TRBV7-6, with D uncertain. The germline gives CDR1 SGHVS, CDR2 FNYEAQ. CDR3 length equals 14 residues. As DNA, the CDR3 is TGTGCCAGCAGCTTCCCTGGTATGTCCTCCGAGCAGTACTTC. This sequence encodes CASSFPGMSSEQYF.

The J gene is TRBJ2-1, the V gene TRBV27, with 10 bases that match TRBD1. The CDR3 is 17 residues long. V was clipped by 7 bases and J by 2 bases; unmatched bases: 11. Germline V gives CDR1 MNHEY, CDR2 SMNVEV (reference sequence). CDR3 loop: CASTRYGTGVPYNEQFF. CDR3 bases: TGTGCCAGCACCCGGTACGGGACAGGGGTCCCCTACAATGAGCAGTTCTTC.

The V gene is TRBV23-1, the J gene TRBJ2-7; the match to TRBD2 covers 10 bases. TRBV23-1 is an open reading frame whose function is uncertain. Unmatched junction bases numbered 11, after V lost 3 bases and J lost 6 bases. The length of the CDR3 is 16 residues. CDR3: CASSHSPSGSRTEQYF. In DNA, the CDR3 is TGCGCCAGCAGTCATTCCCCTAGCGGGAGTCGTACCGAGCAGTACTTC.

This chain connects TRBV19 to TRBJ2-1, with D possibly matching TRBD1 (6 bases). In germline, CDR1 is LNHDA, CDR2 SQIVND (reference sequence). Trimming left V 7 bases short and J 7 bases short, with 11 bases between. The CDR3 totals 12 residues. The CDR3 region is CASNARGNEQFF. CDR3 bases: TGTGCCAGTAATGCCAGGGGTAATGAGCAGTTCTTC.

This clone has only a few counts. V usage is TRBV5-6 and J usage is TRBJ1-6, with D possibly being TRBD1 (6 bases). Germline CDR1 reads SGHDT; CDR2 reads YYEEEE. The CDR3 consists of 14 residues. Trimming removed 4 bases from V and 7 bases from J, with 12 bases in between. This CDR3 reads CASSERGENSPLHF. DNA of the CDR3: TGTGCCAGCAGCGAGAGGGGGGAAAATTCACCCCTCCACTTT.

Concerning this clone: Germline and junction disagree at one end, which may indicate a read error. The same CDR3 also results from other DNA sequences found in this sample. This chain connects TRBV30 to TRBJ1-6; 7 positions agree with TRBD1. This CDR3 spans 15 amino acids. Germline lookup yields CDR1 GTSNPN and CDR2 SVGIG (reference sequence). CDR3 bases: TGTGCCTGGAGTGTACTGACAGGGTATAACTCACCCCTCCACTTT. It yields the protein CAWSVLTGYNSPLHF.